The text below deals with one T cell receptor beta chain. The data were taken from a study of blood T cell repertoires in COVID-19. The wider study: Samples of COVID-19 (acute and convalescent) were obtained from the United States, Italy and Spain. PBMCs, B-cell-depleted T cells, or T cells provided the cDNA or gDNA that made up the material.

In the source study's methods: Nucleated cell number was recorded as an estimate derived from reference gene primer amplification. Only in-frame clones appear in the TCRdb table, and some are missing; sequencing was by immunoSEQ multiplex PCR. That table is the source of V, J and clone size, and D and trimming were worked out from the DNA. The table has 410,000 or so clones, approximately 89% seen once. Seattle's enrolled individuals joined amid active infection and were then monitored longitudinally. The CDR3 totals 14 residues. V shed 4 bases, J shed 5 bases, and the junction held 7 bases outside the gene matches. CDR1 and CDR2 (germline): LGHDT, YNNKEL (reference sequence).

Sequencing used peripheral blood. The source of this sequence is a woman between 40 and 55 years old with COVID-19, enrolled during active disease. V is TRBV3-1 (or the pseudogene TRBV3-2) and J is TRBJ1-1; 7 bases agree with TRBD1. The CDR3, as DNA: TGTGCCAGCAGCCCAGGGGGGCGAGATACTGAAGCTTTCTTT. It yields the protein CASSPGGRDTEAFF.